These T cell receptor beta chains were read from a single sample in a study of blood T cell repertoires in COVID-19. Clones were sequenced by immunoSEQ multiplex PCR, and TCRdb holds only the in-frame ones, with some missing. The sample includes 140,000 to 150,000 clones, around nine tenths seen only once; the top ten take under 3%. The sample was peripheral blood. The receptors here all came from a human donor in a cohort sampled during active COVID-19. The CDR3 runs from the conserved cysteine through the conserved F or W. Some rows have no size entry. The others give once, few or many, or a class for an expanded clone.

v_gene	abundance	j_gene	len	CDR3aa
TRBV28	once	TRBJ1-5	12	CASRSQNQPQHF
TRBV5-4	.	TRBJ2-2	17	CASSLVVSGANTGELFF
TRBV2	.	TRBJ1-6	15	CASSARTGGNSPLHF
TRBV7-8	.	TRBJ2-6	16	CASSLARGSGANVLTF
TRBV9	.	TRBJ1-6	13	CASSGQNNSPLHF
TRBV11-2	.	TRBJ2-5	16	CASSLVSGVFGETQYF
TRBV18	.	TRBJ2-1	16	CASSPRRTATLVEQFF
TRBV11-2	.	TRBJ2-5	19	CASSLVLFVEGQNKETQYF
TRBV13	.	TRBJ1-6	15	CASSLRGAHNSPLHF
TRBV7-3	.	TRBJ1-6	15	CASSTWDSSNSPLHF
TRBV4-1	.	TRBJ2-7	15	CASSRGGGAIYEQYF
TRBV27	.	TRBJ2-2	15	CASRASGRGTGELFF
TRBV4-2	.	TRBJ2-3	14	CASSQAQGTDTQYF
TRBV19	once	TRBJ2-4	16	CASSIGLGGAENIQYF
TRBV14	once	TRBJ2-7	13	CASSQTNAYEQYF